This T cell receptor beta chain was documented in a study of blood T cell repertoires in COVID-19. For the study at large: Specimens from acute and convalescent COVID-19 originated in the United States, Italy and Spain. T cells, B-cell-depleted T cells, or PBMCs supplied cDNA or gDNA.

This CDR3 is 13 amino acids long. V shed 7 bases and J shed 7 bases, with 13 bases lying between them. Germline V lookup: CDR1 SEHNR, CDR2 FQNEAQ (reference sequence). Methods used by the authors: From reference gene primer amplification, estimates of nucleated cell counts were derived. Sequencing was performed with immunoSEQ multiplex PCR; in TCRdb, only in-frame clones are kept and a portion is missing. D and trimming were read from the DNA, whereas the V and J calls and clone size are those reported in that table. The top ten clones hold roughly 7.2% of a sample with around 150,000 clones, 70% to 85% of them seen once.

The origin of this receptor is a woman aged 50 to 60 in a cohort sampled during active or convalescent COVID-19. The chain combines TRBV7-9 with TRBJ2-2; possible D gene TRBD1, 7 bases. Material for sequencing was peripheral blood. CDR3 sequence: CASNYQGGGELFF. CDR3 nucleotide sequence: TGTGCCAGCAACTATCAGGGGGGCGGGGAGCTGTTTTTT.